The 27 T cell receptor beta chains listed next were all sequenced from one sample in a study of T cell responses to AZD1222 COVID-19 vaccine. Profiled with immunoSEQ multiplex PCR; TCRdb holds only in-frame clones, not every one. The sample contains 100,000 to 130,000 clones, around 83% of which appear only once. The source was peripheral blood, collected on day 0 of AZD1222 vaccination. These receptors were taken from an adult in good health.

This chain joins TRBV2 and TRBJ1-1; unclear D gene. Germline assignment: CDR1 SNHLY and CDR2 FYNNEI. The germline V and J ends were trimmed by 0 bases and 0 bases, with 8 bases remaining between them. The CDR3 is 15 amino acids. The CDR3 protein is CASSEASYMNTEAFF. The CDR3 region has the DNA TGTGCCAGCAGTGAAGCGAGTTATATGAACACTGAAGCTTTCTTT. The full variable domain, in which reference TRBV2 and TRBJ1-1 provide the parts outside the CDR3, is EPEVTQTPSHQVTQMGQEVILRCVPISNHLYFYWYRQILGQKVEFLVSFYNNEISEKSEIFDDQFSVERPDGSNFTLKIRSTKLEDSAMYFCASSEASYMNTEAFFGQGTRLTVV.

The chain is built from TRBV9 and TRBJ2-2; no reliable D call. The CDR3 is 13 residues long. The V end was cut by 7 bases, the J end by 2 bases, with 9 bases between. Germline V gene lookup returns CDR1 SGDLS and CDR2 YYNGEE. DNA for the CDR3: TGTGCCAGCGCTGGGCCCAACACCGGGGAGCTGTTTTTT. It yields the protein CASAGPNTGELFF.

The chain combines TRBV18 with TRBJ2-3; 7 bases line up with TRBD2. The V segment lost 6 bases and the J segment 5 bases; nucleotides outside the gene matches: 8. The germline V gene has CDR1 KGHSH and CDR2 LQKENI. This CDR3 contains 14 residues. CDR3 sequence (DNA): TGTGCCAGCTCCCCCAGCGGGGAGGGAGATACGCAGTATTTT. Amino acids: CASSPSGEGDTQYF.

The chain links TRBV1 to TRBJ1-1; the DNA was not used to check the table's D call, TRBD1. TRBV1 is a pseudogene segment. The CDR3 consists of 14 residues. The CDR3 DNA reads TGCACCAGCGTTCCTGGGGGCTTGGGAACTGAAGCTTTCTTT. The encoded protein is CTSVPGGLGTEAFF.

This clone was recorded a few times. The chain links TRBV7-2 to TRBJ2-1, with 8 positions matching TRBD2. CDR1 is SGHTA and CDR2 is FQGNSA in the germline V gene. The J segment lost 2 bases and the V segment lost 3 bases, leaving 3 bases of the junction unmatched. The CDR3 spans 15 residues. As DNA, the CDR3 is TGTGCCAGCAGCTTGAGCGGGGGAACCTACAATGAGCAGTTCTTC. Its translation: CASSLSGGTYNEQFF. The whole variable domain, filled in from reference TRBV7-2 and TRBJ2-1, reads GAGVSQSPSNKVTEKGKDVELRCDPISGHTALYWYRQSLGQGLEFLIYFQGNSAPDKSGLPSDRFSAERTGGSVSTLTIQRTQQEDSAVYLCASSLSGGTYNEQFFGPGTRLTVL.

The chain has TRBV18 and TRBJ2-3, with D perhaps matching TRBD1 (5 bases). This CDR3 contains 14 residues. In germline, CDR1 is KGHSH, CDR2 LQKENI. V was shortened by 4 bases and J by 4 bases, with 12 bases between the two germline ends. CDR3 nucleotide sequence: TGTGCCAGCTCACATGGACACACATCAGATACGCAGTATTTT. Translation gives CASSHGHTSDTQYF.

This rearrangement joins TRBV6-9 to TRBJ1-5; 9 bases are shared with TRBD1. Looked up from germline, CDR1 is MNHGY and CDR2 is SVAAGI. This CDR3 contains 15 residues. With 4 bases clipped from V and 7 bases from J, the junction kept 8 bases outside the gene matches. The CDR3 loop is CASSWDREPSQPQHF. The DNA for the CDR3 is TGTGCCAGCAGTTGGGACAGGGAGCCTAGCCAGCCCCAGCATTTT.

The rearrangement uses TRBV19 and TRBJ1-2; 9 bases fit TRBD1. V lost 3 bases, J lost 1 base, and 3 bases stayed unmatched. The CDR3 consists of 15 residues. Looked up from germline, CDR1 is LNHDA and CDR2 is SQIVND (reference sequence). This chain's CDR3 is CASSMGTGHNYGYTF. The CDR3 DNA follows: TGTGCCAGTAGTATGGGGACAGGGCATAACTATGGCTACACCTTC.

The V gene is TRBV11-2, the J gene TRBJ2-2, with 9 bases identical to TRBD1. Germline V gives CDR1 SGHAT, CDR2 FQNNGV. The trim removed 3 bases at V and 3 bases at J, leaving 8 bases unmatched. This CDR3 contains 17 residues. The CDR3 DNA is TGTGCCAGCAGCTTGGCCGGGACAGGGTGGTACACCGGGGAGCTGTTTTTT. Protein: CASSLAGTGWYTGELFF.

A few counts support this clone. The rearrangement links TRBV29-1 to TRBJ2-7; tentatively, D is TRBD2 (5 bases). The CDR3 totals 12 residues. Trimming pared 0 bases from V and 5 bases from J, leaving 8 bases between. The germline CDR1 and CDR2 sequences are SQVTM and ANQGSEA. The CDR3 DNA sequence: TGCAGCGTTGAAGAGGTCGGGAACGAGCAGTACTTC. This gives the protein CSVEEVGNEQYF.

This chain connects TRBV3-1 (or the pseudogene TRBV3-2) to TRBJ1-1, with D perhaps TRBD1 (5 bases). This CDR3 spans 13 amino acids. V was clipped by 0 bases and J by 6 bases, with 8 bases between them. Germline V CDR1 and CDR2: LGHDT, YNNKEL (reference sequence). The CDR3 DNA is TGTGCCAGCAGCCAAGACAGGGCTTCTGAAGCTTTCTTT. Residues: CASSQDRASEAFF.

This clone was observed a handful of times. The V and J genes are TRBV25-1 and TRBJ1-2, with D possibly being TRBD1 (5 bases). CDR1 is MGHDK, CDR2 SYGVNS, per germline. Trimming cost V 3 bases and J 7 bases, with 15 bases left between them. The CDR3 loop spans 14 amino acids. CDR3 coding DNA: TGTGCCAGCAGTGACTATGGGAAGGGGTCTGGCTACACCTTC. Residues: CASSDYGKGSGYTF.

The chain is built from TRBV14 and TRBJ1-6; 9 positions match TRBD1. Germline values: CDR1 SGHDN, CDR2 FVKESK. The trim removed 6 bases at V and 3 bases at J, leaving 6 bases unmatched. This CDR3 is built from 16 residues. Here the CDR3 reads CASRPGQGFYNSPLHF. The CDR3 nucleotides are TGTGCCAGCAGACCGGGACAGGGTTTCTATAATTCACCCCTCCACTTT.

V and J are TRBV4-1 and TRBJ2-3; 7 bases line up with TRBD2. V trimming: 0 bases; J trimming: 2 bases; junction bases outside the gene matches: 8. Germline assignment: CDR1 MGHRA and CDR2 YSYEKL. The CDR3 covers 17 residues. Here the CDR3 DNA reads TGCGCCAGCAGCCAAGATCGTCTAGCGGTGTACACAGATACGCAGTATTTT. Translation gives CASSQDRLAVYTDTQYF.

In its sample, this clone was seen once. This chain connects TRBV30 to TRBJ1-5; D remains unclear. Germline CDR1 reads GTSNPN; CDR2 reads SVGIG (reference sequence). V was shortened by 1 base and J by 4 bases, with 5 bases between the two germline ends. This CDR3 contains 12 residues. CDR3 amino acids: CAWSAKNQPQHF. As DNA, the CDR3 is TGTGCCTGGAGTGCTAAAAATCAGCCCCAGCATTTT.

The rearrangement uses TRBV12-3 or TRBV12-4 and TRBJ2-7; TRBD2 might be the D (5 bases). The CDR3 totals 13 residues. V was cut by 3 bases and J by 0 bases, with 6 bases left in between. The CDR3 bases are TGTGCCAGCAGTTTCGAGGGCTCCTACGAGCAGTACTTC. Its protein is CASSFEGSYEQYF.

V is TRBV10-1 and J is TRBJ1-5; D uncertain. Trimming took 2 bases from V and 5 from J, leaving 10 bases between them. Germline V gene sequence: CDR1 WNHNN, CDR2 SYGVQD (reference sequence). The CDR3 is made up of 14 amino acids. The CDR3 reads CASSEAVTDQPQHF. The CDR3 nucleotides read TGCGCCAGCAGTGAGGCCGTCACAGATCAGCCCCAGCATTTT.

This chain links TRBV29-1 with TRBJ1-1; TRBD1 is a possible D gene (6 bases). Looked up from germline, CDR1 is SQVTM and CDR2 is ANQGSEA. Trimming shortened V by 3 bases and J by 5 bases, and 10 bases separated the two germline ends. CDR3 size: 12 residues. The CDR3 sequence is CSVDRGGTEAFF. CDR3 DNA sequence: TGCAGCGTTGACAGGGGAGGGACTGAAGCTTTCTTT.

The J gene is TRBJ2-5, the V gene TRBV11-2; D uncertain. Germline loops: CDR1 SGHAT, CDR2 FQNNGV. The length of the CDR3 is 14 residues. V lost 1 base and J lost 4, with 10 bases in between. CDR3 protein: CASSLVGRGETQYF. The DNA for the CDR3 is TGTGCCAGCAGCTTAGTGGGCCGAGGAGAGACCCAGTACTTC.

The chain recombines TRBV19 with TRBJ2-7; 9 nucleotides agree with TRBD1. The CDR3 is 13 amino acids. J lost 4 bases, V lost 5 bases, and 3 bases had no gene match. CDR1 is LNHDA and CDR2 is SQIVND in the germline V gene (reference sequence). The CDR3 region has the DNA TGTGCCAGTAGTCGGGACAGGGTATACGAGCAGTACTTC. This translates into CASSRDRVYEQYF.

This chain connects TRBV5-6 to TRBJ2-1; TRBD1 matches 8 bases. Looked up from germline, CDR1 is SGHDT and CDR2 is YYEEEE. The CDR3 sequence is 15 residues long. V lost 1 base to trimming and J lost 2 bases; unmatched junction nucleotides: 2. The CDR3 coding sequence is TGTGCCAGCAGCTTGATGACAGGGGCCTACAATGAGCAGTTCTTC. Residues: CASSLMTGAYNEQFF. The full variable domain, in which reference TRBV5-6 and TRBJ2-1 provide the parts outside the CDR3, is DAGVTQSPTHLIKTRGQQVTLRCSPKSGHDTVSWYQQALGQGPQFIFQYYEEEERQRGNFPDRFSGHQFPNYSSELNVNALLLGDSALYLCASSLMTGAYNEQFFGPGTRLTVL.

The genes are TRBV19 and TRBJ1-3, with D possibly being TRBD1 (6 bases). The CDR3 loop spans 16 amino acids. Trimming took off 4 bases at V and 4 bases at J, with 17 bases between the two ends. Germline CDR1 LNHDA, CDR2 SQIVND (reference sequence). Written as DNA, the CDR3 is TGTGCCAGTAGTACTCAACAGGGTCCCTCCGGAAACACCATATATTTT. It encodes CASSTQQGPSGNTIYF.

This clone was observed a few times. This chain uses TRBV5-4 with TRBJ1-1; the D gene is possibly TRBD1 (5 bases). Trimming took 7 bases from V and 5 from J, leaving 15 bases between them. Looked up from germline, CDR1 is SGHNT and CDR2 is YYREEE (reference sequence). The CDR3 consists of 13 residues. DNA for the CDR3: TGTGCCAGCCGCCGTGCGGGGCGAACTGAAGCTTTCTTT. It translates to CASRRAGRTEAFF. Looking up the rest from reference TRBV5-4 and TRBJ1-1 gives the full variable domain: ETGVTQSPTHLIKTRGQQVTLRCSSQSGHNTVSWYQQALGQGPQFIFQYYREEENGRGNFPPRFSGLQFPNYSSELNVNALELDDSALYLCASRRAGRTEAFFGQGTRLTVV.

The count of this clone is one. V gene TRBV7-3 combines with J gene TRBJ2-6, with D possibly being TRBD2 (5 bases). The CDR3 is made up of 15 amino acids. Germline assignment: CDR1 SGHTA and CDR2 FQGTGA. The V and J ends lost 7 bases and 4 bases respectively, with 14 bases between them. CDR3 bases: TGTGCCAGCACCTGGGGAGTGACCGGGGCCAACGTCCTGACTTTC. It is translated as CASTWGVTGANVLTF.

The V call is TRBV19, the J call TRBJ1-5; TRBD1 is a possible D gene (5 bases). Looked up from germline, CDR1 is LNHDA and CDR2 is SQIVND (reference sequence). This CDR3 region has 15 residues. V lost 3 bases, J lost 1 base, and 10 bases lay in between. The chain's CDR3 is CASSMVGASNQPQHF. CDR3 DNA: TGTGCCAGTAGTATGGTAGGGGCCAGCAATCAGCCCCAGCATTTT.

For this clone: Other DNA sequences in this sample translate to the same CDR3. This chain joins TRBV10-3 and TRBJ1-5, with 7 positions matching TRBD1. V was clipped by 8 bases and J by 0 bases; unmatched bases: 1. Germline CDR1 ENHRY, CDR2 SYGVKD. CDR3 length: 13 residues. CDR3 in amino acids: CAIGTDSNQPQHF. CDR3 sequence (DNA): TGTGCCATCGGGACAGATAGCAATCAGCCCCAGCATTTT.

The chain uses TRBV27 and TRBJ1-4, with D perhaps TRBD1 (5 bases). This CDR3 is built from 15 residues. Germline CDR1 is MNHEY and CDR2 is SMNVEV (reference sequence). Trimming pared 6 bases from V and 6 bases from J, leaving 17 bases between. The CDR3, as DNA: TGTGCCAGCAGCCTCGTGAGGGGAGTGCATGAAAAACTGTTTTTT. Translating gives CASSLVRGVHEKLFF.